This entry lists 8 T cell receptor beta chains sequenced from one sample in a study of blood T cell repertoires in COVID-19 (TCRdb year 2020). The method was the immunoSEQ multiplex PCR assay. TCRdb limited this immuneACCESS table to in-frame rearrangements with V and J called. A share of clones is missing; checked studies link under half to unresolved V genes, and the rest is unexplained. Here the sample has about 50,000 clones; roughly 82% occur a single time. 2.1% of the sample is held by the ten biggest clonotypes. Sequenced sample: peripheral blood. Every receptor here comes from a woman in her sixties with acute or convalescent COVID-19.

J is TRBJ2-1 and V is TRBV6-2 or TRBV6-3; TRBD1 is a possible D gene (5 bases). V dropped 3 bases and J dropped 6 bases, with 12 bases sitting between them. The CDR3 is 14 amino acids. Germline V CDR1 and CDR2: MNHEY, SVGEGT. As DNA, the CDR3 is TGTGCCAGCAGTTATCTCAAGCAGGGCAATGAGCAGTTCTTC. This encodes CASSYLKQGNEQFF.

The chain combines TRBV3-1 (or the pseudogene TRBV3-2) with TRBJ2-7, with TRBD2 matching over 9 bases. Germline V CDR1 and CDR2: LGHDT, YNNKEL (reference sequence). V was clipped by 0 bases and J by 0 bases; unmatched bases: 9. CDR3 length: 18 residues. CDR3: CASSQDRSSGASSYEQYF. Here the CDR3 DNA reads TGTGCCAGCAGCCAAGATCGGTCTAGCGGGGCGAGCTCCTACGAGCAGTACTTC.

This clone was detected once. V usage is TRBV3-1 (or the pseudogene TRBV3-2) and J usage is TRBJ2-3; 10 bases map to TRBD1. Per germline, CDR1 LGHDT and CDR2 YNNKEL (reference sequence). V lost 5 bases, J lost 2 bases, and 7 bases stayed unmatched. This CDR3 is 16 amino acids long. CDR3 DNA sequence: TGTGCCAGCAGCGCCCTCGGGACAGGGGACACAGATACGCAGTATTTT. Translating gives CASSALGTGDTDTQYF.

V gene TRBV7-2 combines with J gene TRBJ2-3; weak D call: TRBD2 (5 bases). This CDR3 has 16 amino acids. V shed 6 bases and J shed 0 bases, with 16 bases lying between them. CDR1 and CDR2 from the germline V gene are SGHTA and FQGNSA. The CDR3 DNA sequence: TGTGCCAGCAGTTTCACTGGACTGTTTAGCACAGATACGCAGTATTTT. Residues: CASSFTGLFSTDTQYF.

CDR3 protein: CASIRDRGYGYTF. DNA for the CDR3: TGTGCCAGCATCCGGGACAGGGGCTATGGCTACACCTTC. This sequence joins TRBV2 and TRBJ1-2, with TRBD1 matching 10 bases. CDR1 and CDR2 from the germline V gene are SNHLY and FYNNEI. The CDR3 runs 13 residues. Germline trimming cut 7 bases from V and 4 bases from J; bases unmatched to any gene: 3.

V is TRBV5-6 and J is TRBJ1-2; TRBD1 agrees at 7 bases. Germline V gives CDR1 SGHDT, CDR2 YYEEEE. V lost 0 bases, J lost 4 bases, and 3 bases stayed unmatched. The CDR3 sequence is 14 residues long. For the CDR3, the DNA is TGTGCCAGCAGCTTGGCGGGACAGCCCTATGGCTACACCTTC. Translated, it gives CASSLAGQPYGYTF.

CDR3 DNA: TGCAGCGTAAATGAGGACAGGCGCGCTGAAGCTTTCTTT. Amino acids: CSVNEDRRAEAFF. This chain uses TRBV29-1 with TRBJ1-1; 7 positions match TRBD1. The germline V gene has CDR1 SQVTM and CDR2 ANQGSEA. V was pared by 6 bases and J by 6 bases, with 10 bases of the junction left unmatched. There are 13 residues in the CDR3.

The J gene is TRBJ1-2, the V gene TRBV11-2, with no clear D. With 1 base removed from V and 4 bases from J, the gap between germline ends came to 10 bases. CDR3 length equals 14 residues. The germline CDR1 and CDR2 sequences are SGHAT and FQNNGV. As DNA, the CDR3 is TGTGCCAGCAGCTTAGTATCCGGGGTCTATGGCTACACCTTC. Translating it yields CASSLVSGVYGYTF.